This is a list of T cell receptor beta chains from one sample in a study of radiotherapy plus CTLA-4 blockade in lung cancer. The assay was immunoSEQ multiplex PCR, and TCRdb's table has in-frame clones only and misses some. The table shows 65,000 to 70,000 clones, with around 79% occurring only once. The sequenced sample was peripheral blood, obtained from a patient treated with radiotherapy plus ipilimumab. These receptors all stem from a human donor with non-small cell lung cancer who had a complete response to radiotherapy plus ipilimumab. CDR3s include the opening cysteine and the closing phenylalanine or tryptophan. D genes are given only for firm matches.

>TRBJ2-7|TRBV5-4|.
CASSLDSEQYF
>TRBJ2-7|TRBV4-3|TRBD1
CASSMQVQGGAYEQYF
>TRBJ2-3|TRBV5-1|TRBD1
CASRGTGSTDTQYF
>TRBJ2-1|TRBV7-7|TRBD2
CASSLEAGGTYNEQFF
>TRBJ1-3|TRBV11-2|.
CASSAISGNTIYF
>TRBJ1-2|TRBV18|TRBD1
CASSPRDSPYGYTF
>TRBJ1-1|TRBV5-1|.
CASSLVVTGEVLNTEAFF
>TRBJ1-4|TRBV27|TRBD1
CASSPSRTGVANEKLFF
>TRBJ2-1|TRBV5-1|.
CASSTGPGNEQFF
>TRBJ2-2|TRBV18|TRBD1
CASSPGGANGGELFF
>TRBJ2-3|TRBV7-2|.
CASSLDSSSDTQYF
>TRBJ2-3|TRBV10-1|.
CASSGWAGNTDTQYF
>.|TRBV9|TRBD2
CASSVDSGGPAYEQYF
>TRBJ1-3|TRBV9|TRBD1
CASSADRDFGNTIYF
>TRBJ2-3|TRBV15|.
CATRDTQYF
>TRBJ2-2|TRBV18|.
CASSPPTVRRTGELFF
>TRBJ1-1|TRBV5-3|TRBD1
CASSHRGLGAEAFF
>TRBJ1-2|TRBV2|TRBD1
CASSTGQGNYGYTF
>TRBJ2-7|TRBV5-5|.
CASSLALALYYEQYF
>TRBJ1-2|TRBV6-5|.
CASSYSLGRAGKGYTF
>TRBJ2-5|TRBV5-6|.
CASSLLGETQYF
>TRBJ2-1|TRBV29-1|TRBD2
CSGGLAGGRKQFF
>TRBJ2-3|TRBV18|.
CASSPPLGDTQYF
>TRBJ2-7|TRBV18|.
CASSPLGETYEQYF
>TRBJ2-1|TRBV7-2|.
CASSLWATNSYNEQFF
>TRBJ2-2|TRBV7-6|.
CASSLRGRELFF
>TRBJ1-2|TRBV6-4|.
CASSELVRYYGYTF
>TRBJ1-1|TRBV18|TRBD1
CASRQGAVTEAFF
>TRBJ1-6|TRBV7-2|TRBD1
CASSSMGVGAGQGISPLHF
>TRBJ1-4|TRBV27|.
CASSLSPRDPTNEKLFF
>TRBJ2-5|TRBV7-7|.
CASSFDRPTPGKETQYF
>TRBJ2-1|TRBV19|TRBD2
CASSILAGGAEQFF
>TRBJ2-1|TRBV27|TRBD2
CATGRGRRDNNEQFF
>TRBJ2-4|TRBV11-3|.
CASSLSQGSYGNIQYF
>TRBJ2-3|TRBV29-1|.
CSVVVWGGGRTDTQYF